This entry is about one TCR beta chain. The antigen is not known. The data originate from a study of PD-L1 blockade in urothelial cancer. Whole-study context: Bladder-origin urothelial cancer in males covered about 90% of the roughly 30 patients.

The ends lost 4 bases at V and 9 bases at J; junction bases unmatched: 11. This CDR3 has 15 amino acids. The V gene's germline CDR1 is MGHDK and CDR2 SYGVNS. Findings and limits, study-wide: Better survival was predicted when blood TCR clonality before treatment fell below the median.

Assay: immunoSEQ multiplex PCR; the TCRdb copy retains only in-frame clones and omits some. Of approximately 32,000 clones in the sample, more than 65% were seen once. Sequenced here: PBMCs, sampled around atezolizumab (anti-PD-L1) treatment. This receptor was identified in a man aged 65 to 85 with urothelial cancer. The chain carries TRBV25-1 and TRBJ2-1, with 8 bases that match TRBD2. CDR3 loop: CASSVSGSHLVEQFF. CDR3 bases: TGTGCCAGCAGTGTGAGCGGGAGCCATCTGGTTGAGCAGTTCTTC.